This TCR beta chain was recorded in a study of blood T cell repertoires in COVID-19. Study as a whole: PBMCs, B-cell-depleted T cells, or T cells were the source of the cDNA or gDNA that made up the material.

Here immunoSEQ multiplex PCR was the method, and the copy in TCRdb shows in-frame clones only, minus some. Of under 200,000 clones in the sample, about 83% were seen once. This clone was detected only once. The germline V gene encodes CDR1 SGHNT and CDR2 YYREEE (reference sequence). Trimming pared 5 bases from V and 2 bases from J, leaving 12 bases between. The CDR3 sequence is 14 residues long. The gene calls are TRBV5-4 and TRBJ2-3; D may be TRBD1 (5 bases). This clonotype originated in a human donor in a cohort sampled during active COVID-19. Specimen: peripheral blood. The CDR3 sequence is CASRGGAVTDTQYF. CDR3 nucleotides: TGTGCCAGCAGGGGTGGGGCTGTCACAGATACGCAGTATTTT. Looking up the rest from reference TRBV5-4 and TRBJ2-3 gives the full variable domain: ETGVTQSPTHLIKTRGQQVTLRCSSQSGHNTVSWYQQALGQGPQFIFQYYREEENGRGNFPPRFSGLQFPNYSSELNVNALELDDSALYLCASRGGAVTDTQYFGPGTRLTVL.